These T cell receptor beta chains were read from a single sample in a study of T cell responses to AZD1222 COVID-19 vaccine. Clones were sequenced by immunoSEQ multiplex PCR, and TCRdb holds only the in-frame ones, with some missing. The profile covers roughly 180,000 clones, with 91% appearing a single time and approximately 1.8% taken by the ten largest. The sample here was peripheral blood, taken 28 days after the second AZD1222 dose. Receptors originate from an adult who received the AZD1222 COVID-19 vaccine. Each CDR3 is given with its conserved first and last residue. A D gene is named only where the DNA matches it firmly. Expanded clones are given a class, and other clones once, few, many or no size at all.

>TRBD1|TRBJ2-7|14|TRBV9|few
CASSRTGTAYEQYF
TGTGCCAGCAGTCGTACCGGGACAGCCTACGAGCAGTACTTC
>TRBD1|TRBJ1-2|14|TRBV19|-
CASTAGDRVYGYTF
TGTGCCAGTACCGCAGGGGACAGGGTGTATGGCTACACCTTC
>-|TRBJ2-7|12|TRBV2|-
CASSPGTHEQYF
TGTGCCAGCAGCCCGGGTACCCACGAGCAGTACTTC
>-|TRBJ1-1|14|TRBV5-1|-
CASSLGLTNTEAFF
TGCGCCAGCAGCTTGGGGCTGACGAACACTGAAGCTTTCTTT
>TRBD1|TRBJ2-7|14|TRBV7-3|few
CASSLGQGAVQQYF
TGTGCCAGCAGCCTGGGACAGGGGGCGGTCCAGCAGTACTTC
>-|TRBJ2-5|16|TRBV15|-
CATSRDLGGAQETQYF
TGTGCCACCAGCAGGGACCTAGGGGGAGCCCAAGAGACCCAGTACTTC
>TRBD1|TRBJ2-7|11|TRBV4-2|few
CASSQAGTVHF
TGTGCCAGCAGCCAGGCCGGGACAGTCCACTTC
>TRBD2|TRBJ2-1|16|TRBV10-1|-
CASSDPRDYQHNEQFF
TGCGCCAGCAGTGACCCCCGGGACTACCAACACAATGAGCAGTTCTTC
>TRBD1|TRBJ1-1|14|TRBV6-5|-
CASSRRQGNTEAFF
TGTGCCAGCAGTCGCCGACAGGGGAACACTGAAGCTTTCTTT
>TRBD2|TRBJ2-1|15|TRBV6-2/TRBV6-3|-
CASSPLAGAYNEQFF
TGTGCCAGCAGCCCACTAGCGGGGGCCTACAATGAGCAGTTCTTC
>TRBD2|TRBJ2-3|18|TRBV5-1|-
CASSLKTSGGTPTDTQYF
TGCGCCAGCAGCTTGAAGACTAGCGGGGGGACCCCCACAGATACGCAGTATTTT
>TRBD1|TRBJ1-2|14|TRBV6-1|-
CASNRDRGLHGYTF
TGTGCCAGCAACCGGGACAGGGGGCTTCATGGCTACACCTTC
>-|TRBJ2-1|17|TRBV19|-
CASSIGEAGQPYNEQFF
TGTGCCAGTAGTATTGGGGAAGCGGGACAGCCCTACAATGAGCAGTTCTTC
>-|TRBJ2-7|15|TRBV5-1|-
CASSLAADGTYEQYF
TGCGCCAGCAGCTTGGCGGCCGATGGCACCTACGAGCAGTACTTC
>TRBD2|TRBJ2-2|16|TRBV24-1|-
CATSDSSGSDTGELFF
TGTGCCACCAGTGACTCGAGCGGGAGCGATACCGGGGAGCTGTTTTTT
>TRBD1|TRBJ1-1|14|TRBV18|-
CASSPPGQGGKAFF
TGTGCCAGCTCACCACCGGGACAGGGCGGAAAAGCTTTCTTT
>-|TRBJ1-2|13|TRBV27|-
CASSIGQEGGYTF
TGTGCCAGCAGCATCGGGCAGGAGGGGGGCTACACCTTC
>TRBD1|TRBJ2-7|13|TRBV18|-
CASSPDRVHEQYF
TGTGCCAGCTCACCAGACAGGGTCCACGAGCAGTACTTC
>-|TRBJ1-6|15|TRBV5-6|medium-sized
CASSFSGKGNSPLHF
TGTGCCAGCAGCTTTTCAGGAAAAGGAAATTCACCCCTCCACTTT
>TRBD2|TRBJ2-2|16|TRBV15|-
CATSPRTSVNTGELFF
TGTGCCACCAGCCCTCGGACTAGCGTCAACACCGGGGAGCTGTTTTTT
>-|TRBJ1-4|21|TRBV21-1|-
CASSIAHHYDRDEKTNEKLFF
TGTGCCAGCAGCATCGCTCACCATTATGACAGGGACGAAAAGACTAATGAAAAACTGTTTTTT
>-|TRBJ1-6|17|TRBV5-6|-
CASSLDPRVGYNSPLHF
TGTGCCAGCAGCTTGGATCCGCGAGTAGGCTATAATTCACCCCTCCACTTT
>-|TRBJ1-2|12|TRBV2|few
CASRTGGGGYTF
TGTGCCAGCAGGACAGGTGGCGGCGGCTACACCTTC
>-|TRBJ2-3|14|TRBV5-6|-
CASSLVAAPDTQYF
TGTGCCAGCAGCTTGGTCGCGGCCCCAGATACGCAGTATTTT
>TRBD1|TRBJ1-3|14|TRBV10-3|-
CAILDRERGNTIYF
TGTGCCATCCTAGACAGGGAAAGGGGAAACACCATATATTTT
>TRBD1|TRBJ2-2|15|TRBV5-1|once
CASSWTGGNTGELFF
TGCGCCAGCAGCTGGACAGGGGGCAACACCGGGGAGCTGTTTTTT
>-|TRBJ1-2|14|TRBV7-2|-
CASSLAGQGYGYTF
TGTGCCAGCAGCTTAGCTGGCCAGGGCTATGGCTACACCTTC
>TRBD2|TRBJ2-3|20|TRBV4-3|-
CASSQTPGLAGGPGTDTQYF
TGCGCCAGCAGCCAAACCCCGGGACTAGCGGGGGGTCCCGGCACAGATACGCAGTATTTT
>TRBD1|TRBJ2-7|14|TRBV11-3|few
CASSLGQGAYEQYF
TGTGCCAGCAGCTTAGGACAGGGGGCCTACGAGCAGTACTTC
>TRBD2|TRBJ2-1|15|TRBV5-1|-
CASTRTSGRYNEQFF
TGCGCCAGCACCCGGACTAGCGGGAGGTACAATGAGCAGTTCTTC
>TRBD2|TRBJ2-1|15|TRBV27|-
CASSSGLAGVYEQFF
TGTGCCAGCAGTTCGGGACTAGCGGGGGTCTATGAGCAGTTCTTC
>TRBD2|TRBJ2-2|17|TRBV27|few
CASSLFRTSGLTGELFF
TGTGCCAGCAGTTTATTTCGGACTAGCGGGCTCACCGGGGAGCTGTTTTTT
>-|TRBJ1-1|15|TRBV4-2|once
CASSQVGTGNTEAFF
TGTGCCAGCAGCCAAGTTGGAACAGGGAACACTGAAGCTTTCTTT
>-|TRBJ2-7|15|TRBV28|-
CASSPYGRRVYEQYF
TGTGCCAGCAGTCCATATGGGCGCAGGGTCTACGAGCAGTACTTC
>-|TRBJ1-5|15|TRBV18|-
CASSPGAVGNQPQHF
TGTGCCAGCTCACCTGGCGCCGTTGGCAATCAGCCCCAGCATTTT
>TRBD1|TRBJ1-2|18|TRBV6-6|-
CASSLLGQGKRGGYGYTF
TGTGCCAGCAGTCTACTAGGACAGGGGAAAAGGGGAGGCTATGGCTACACCTTC
>TRBD1|TRBJ1-2|15|TRBV18|-
CASSQDRGRNYGYTF
TGTGCCAGCTCACAAGACAGGGGGCGAAACTATGGCTACACCTTC
>TRBD2|TRBJ2-1|15|TRBV29-1|-
CSATRGTSGYNEQFF
TGCAGCGCCACCCGGGGGACTAGCGGTTACAATGAGCAGTTCTTC
>TRBD2|TRBJ2-1|16|TRBV9|-
CASSVGLAGGHNEQFF
TGTGCCAGCAGCGTAGGGCTAGCGGGGGGGCACAATGAGCAGTTCTTC
>-|TRBJ2-7|13|TRBV5-6|-
CASSRVEIREQYF
TGTGCCAGCAGCCGAGTGGAAATTCGAGAGCAGTACTTC
>TRBD1|TRBJ2-1|13|TRBV7-6|-
CASSLRQGYEQFF
TGTGCCAGCAGCTTAAGACAGGGCTATGAGCAGTTCTTC
>-|TRBJ2-1|14|TRBV30|-
CAWSHSGFYNEQFF
TGTGCCTGGAGTCACAGCGGGTTCTACAATGAGCAGTTCTTC
>-|TRBJ1-5|14|TRBV2|-
CASTPGYSNQPQHF
TGTGCCAGCACCCCTGGCTATAGCAATCAGCCCCAGCATTTT
>-|TRBJ1-1|12|TRBV29-1|-
CSVGGVNTEAFF
TGCAGCGTTGGGGGGGTAAACACTGAAGCTTTCTTT
>-|TRBJ1-1|16|TRBV5-1|-
CASSKESGVIGTEAFF
TGCGCCAGCAGCAAAGAGTCAGGGGTAATTGGAACTGAAGCTTTCTTT
>-|TRBJ1-5|20|TRBV29-1|-
CSATRGGDGLYFYSNQPQHF
TGCAGCGCCACTAGGGGGGGCGACGGATTGTATTTTTATAGCAATCAGCCCCAGCATTTT
>TRBD1|TRBJ2-4|15|TRBV7-9|-
CASSKTGQNKNIQYF
TGTGCCAGCAGCAAGACGGGACAGAACAAAAACATTCAGTACTTC
>-|TRBJ1-6|13|TRBV29-1|-
CSASSSYNSPLHF
TGCAGCGCCTCGAGCTCCTATAATTCACCCCTCCACTTT
>-|TRBJ1-2|16|TRBV10-3|-
CAISNRPRGQNYGYTF
TGTGCCATCAGCAACCGCCCCCGGGGGCAGAACTATGGCTACACCTTC
>-|TRBJ1-2|12|TRBV2|-
CASSEALGSYTF
TGTGCCAGCAGTGAAGCGCTTGGGTCCTACACCTTC
>-|TRBJ1-1|13|TRBV18|once
CASSRGGSTEAFF
TGTGCCAGCTCACGGGGGGGGAGCACTGAAGCTTTCTTT
>-|TRBJ2-7|13|TRBV6-5|-
CASRKTGSYEQYF
TGTGCCAGCAGGAAGACTGGTAGCTACGAGCAGTACTTC
>-|TRBJ1-2|14|TRBV6-5|once
CASSYSGTSAGYTF
TGTGCCAGCAGTTACTCGGGGACATCAGCAGGCTACACCTTC
>-|TRBJ1-1|13|TRBV11-2|-
CASSLLGNTEAFF
TGTGCCAGCAGCTTACTCGGGAACACTGAAGCTTTCTTT
>-|TRBJ1-1|11|TRBV30|-
CAWGVRVEAFF
TGTGCCTGGGGGGTGAGGGTTGAAGCTTTCTTT
>TRBD2|TRBJ2-1|14|TRBV7-6|-
CASSLALADNEQFF
TGTGCCAGCAGCTTAGCACTAGCGGACAATGAGCAGTTCTTC